The clone carrying this TCR beta chain has only one observation. The V gene lost 8 bases and the J gene lost 0 bases, with 11 bases spanning the gap. The CDR3 is 13 residues long. In germline, CDR1 is LNHDA, CDR2 SQIVND (reference sequence). TCRdb's table, derived via immunoSEQ multiplex PCR, lists solely in-frame clones and lacks some. The sample contains roughly 120,000 clones, 80% to 90% of which appear only once. This record belongs to a study of T cell responses to AZD1222 COVID-19 vaccine. About the study: Doses given second, at about 4 or about 12 weeks, were pooled.

Sequenced material: peripheral blood, taken on day 0 of AZD1222 vaccination. The rearrangement joins TRBV19 to TRBJ2-7; D possibly matches TRBD1 or TRBD2 (6 bases each). This receptor was identified in an adult in good health. CDR3 bases: TGTGCCAGTGGAGGGACATCCTCCTACGAGCAGTACTTC. Its protein product is CASGGTSSYEQYF.